These 18 T cell receptor beta chains came from one sample sequenced in a study of regulatory T cells in long-lasting Graves disease (dated by TCRdb to about 2021). Read against the paper, the sample's time point label means: newly diagnosed GD, antithyroid drugs for less than 3 months. For both TCR sequencing and RNA sequencing, RNA was extracted from PBMCs in TRIzol. Library prep was done by multiplex PCR. TCRdb lists the instrument as Illumina HiSeq 4000. To build TCR beta libraries, CDR3 regions were amplified by Arm-PCR using iRepertoire HTBI primers. TCRdb ran its own pipeline on the public reads, namely fastp trimming at Q25 and MiXCR clone calling, and kept in-frame beta chains. Entries that share a CDR3 protein sequence are merged under the most common genes and DNA. Across this sample there are a few hundred thousand distinct CDR3 sequences, with roughly 17% seen only once. Of the sample, approximately 30% is held by the ten largest clones.

The same specimen was also included in a second study, on T cells in Graves' hyperthyroidism and ophthalmopathy.

The sequencing here drew on peripheral blood mononuclear cells (PBMCs), taken at new diagnosis, from a patient treated with antithyroid drugs. The receptors here all came from a man aged 40-50 years with Graves disease. Donor details come from another sample of the same person, matched by shared clones.

The sample holds many counts of this clonotype. This sequence joins TRBV20-1 and TRBJ2-7, with 12 bases aligning to TRBD2. The CDR3 has 14 residues. Germline V CDR1 and CDR2: DFQATT, SNEGSKA (reference sequence). V dropped 4 bases and J dropped 4; count of bases not matched to a gene: 5. CDR3 amino acids: CSATPGLAGYEQYF. The CDR3, as DNA: TGCAGTGCTACACCGGGACTAGCGGGTTACGAGCAGTACTTC.

The sample holds many counts of this clonotype. The rearrangement uses TRBV5-1 and TRBJ2-3; D gene uncertain. Germline assignment: CDR1 SGHRS and CDR2 YFSETQ. Trimming left V 1 base short and J 3 bases short, with 9 bases between. The CDR3 has 14 residues. Here the CDR3 reads CASSLWLETDTQYF. The DNA for the CDR3 is TGCGCCAGCAGCTTGTGGCTAGAGACAGATACGCAGTATTTT.

The chain is built from TRBV7-2 and TRBJ2-1, with 13 bases lining up with TRBD2. There are 16 residues in the CDR3. The ends lost 5 bases at V and 8 bases at J; junction bases unmatched: 9. CDR1 and CDR2 from the germline V gene are SGHTA and FQGNSA. The DNA of the CDR3 is TGTGCCAGCAGCCCTGGGACTAGCGGGACTGGAGATGAGCAGTTCTTC. Protein product: CASSPGTSGTGDEQFF.

In its sample, this clonotype was seen many times. This chain connects TRBV28 to TRBJ2-7; 10 bases align to TRBD1. Germline CDR1 MDHEN, CDR2 SYDVKM. CDR3 length equals 15 residues. V lost 7 bases to trimming and J lost 5 bases; unmatched junction nucleotides: 11. The CDR3: CASTKWGQGTHEQYF. CDR3 DNA sequence: TGTGCCAGCACCAAATGGGGACAGGGGACCCACGAGCAGTACTTC. The variable domain in full, completed from reference TRBV28 and TRBJ2-7, reads DVKVTQSSRYLVKRTGEKVFLECVQDMDHENMFWYRQDPGLGLRLIYFSYDVKMKEKGDIPEGYSVSREKKERFSLILESASTNQTSMYLCASTKWGQGTHEQYFGPGTRLTVT.

This clonotype was observed a single time. This CDR3 is CASSALSRDVETQYF. CDR3 nucleotides: TGTGCCAGCAGTGCCCTGAGCAGAGACGTAGAGACCCAGTACTTC. This chain connects TRBV28 to TRBJ2-5; D unclear. Trimming took off 5 bases at V and 4 bases at J, with 17 bases between the two ends. Per germline, CDR1 MDHEN and CDR2 SYDVKM. The CDR3 loop spans 15 amino acids.

This clonotype occurred a few times. This chain connects TRBV3-1 to TRBJ1-5, with D uncertain. CDR3 length equals 13 residues. The germline V and J ends were trimmed by 2 bases and 6 bases, with 8 bases remaining between them. Germline V gene data show CDR1 as LGHDT and CDR2 as YNNKEL (reference sequence). The CDR3 loop is CASSQSGFQPQHF. The CDR3 bases are TGTGCCAGCAGCCAATCCGGTTTTCAGCCCCAGCATTTT.

This clonotype was counted a single time. The chain couples TRBV14 to TRBJ2-7; D gene ambiguous. The CDR3 consists of 12 residues. Trimming took 1 base from V and 7 from J, leaving 8 bases between them. Looked up from germline, CDR1 is SGHDN and CDR2 is FVKESK. Here the CDR3 DNA reads TGTGCCAGCAGCCAAGCCAACCAAGAGCAGTACTTC. Encoded protein: CASSQANQEQYF.

This sequence joins TRBV10-1 and TRBJ2-3, with D tentatively TRBD2 (5 bases). Trimming removed 3 bases at V and 2 bases at J, with 9 bases between. The CDR3 has 14 amino acids. Germline CDR1 and CDR2: WNHNN and SYGVQD (reference sequence). CDR3 sequence reads: CASSDRTATDTQYF. The CDR3 DNA reads TGCGCCAGCAGTGATAGGACTGCCACAGATACGCAGTATTTT.

At least ten counts were recorded for this clonotype. The V gene is TRBV5-1, the J gene TRBJ1-4; the D is unclear. The CDR3 runs to 14 residues. Trimming stripped 0 bases from V and 8 bases from J, with 11 bases between. Per the germline V gene, CDR1 is SGHRS and CDR2 is YFSETQ. The CDR3 reads CASSLVAGDEKLFF. CDR3 DNA sequence: TGCGCCAGCAGCTTGGTGGCGGGAGACGAAAAACTGTTTTTT.

This clonotype has a count of ten or more. The chain links TRBV27 to TRBJ2-2; 8 bases line up with TRBD1. The junction had 3 bases not matched to a gene; V was cut back by 3 bases and J by 0 bases. This CDR3 is 16 amino acids long. Germline CDR1 is MNHEY and CDR2 is SMNVEV (reference sequence). The CDR3: CASSFGTGSNTGELFF. CDR3 DNA sequence: TGTGCCAGCAGTTTTGGGACAGGCTCGAACACCGGGGAGCTGTTTTTT.

This clonotype was recorded many times. This chain links TRBV5-6 with TRBJ2-5, with 9 positions matching TRBD2. Germline-derived CDR1 and CDR2 are SGHDT and YYEEEE. There are 15 residues in the CDR3. With V trimmed by 3 bases and J by 4 bases, 7 bases remained unmatched. The DNA of the CDR3 is TGTGCCAGCAGCTCCTGGGGTAGCGGGGGAGAGACCCAGTACTTC. Translated, it gives CASSSWGSGGETQYF.

For this clonotype: A junction boundary mismatches the germline segment, possibly from a read error. The DNA of the CDR3 is TGTGCCAGCAGCTGGGGCCCTAACTATGGCTACACCTTC. Translating it yields CASSWGPNYGYTF. The chain links TRBV5-1 to TRBJ1-2; D may be TRBD1 (5 bases). The CDR3 totals 13 residues. CDR1 and CDR2 from the germline V gene are SGHRS and YFSETQ.

The sample holds many counts of this clonotype. V is TRBV7-8 and J is TRBJ1-5; no firm D call. The CDR3 totals 14 residues. In germline, CDR1 is SGHVS, CDR2 FQNEAQ. V was pared by 1 base and J by 3 bases, with 7 bases between. CDR3 nucleotide sequence: TGTGCCAGCAGCTTAGTCCCCTTCAATCAGCCCCAGCATTTT. Its protein is CASSLVPFNQPQHF.

This clonotype was found many times. The V and J genes are TRBV2 and TRBJ1-2; 8 bases line up with TRBD1. V shed 6 bases and J 4 bases; nucleotides not matched to a gene: 7. Germline CDR1 SNHLY, CDR2 FYNNEI. This CDR3 is 14 amino acids long. The CDR3 loop is CASRLDGQGYGYTF. The CDR3 DNA reads TGTGCCAGCAGGTTGGACGGACAGGGCTATGGCTACACCTTC.

This clonotype was detected ten times or more. The rearrangement uses TRBV12-3 or TRBV12-4 and TRBJ1-5, with unresolved D. V was pared by 2 bases and J by 3 bases, with 5 bases between. There are 13 residues in the CDR3. The DNA for the CDR3 is TGTGCCAGCAGTTTAACCAACAATCAGCCCCAGCATTTT. It yields the protein CASSLTNNQPQHF.

This clonotype was observed at least ten times. The chain has TRBV3-1 and TRBJ2-5; 10 bases fit TRBD2. Germline V gives CDR1 LGHDT, CDR2 YNNKEL (reference sequence). The CDR3 has 14 residues. V shed 3 bases and J 7 bases; nucleotides not matched to a gene: 5. CDR3 amino acids: CASSQGLAPGTQYF. The CDR3 DNA follows: TGTGCCAGCAGCCAGGGACTAGCGCCGGGGACCCAGTACTTC.

V usage is TRBV10-3 and J usage is TRBJ2-3, with 14 bases fitting TRBD2. This CDR3 region has 17 residues. Losses at the gene ends were 6 bases for V and 2 bases for J; bases not matched to a gene: 7. Germline V gene sequence: CDR1 ENHRY, CDR2 SYGVKD. CDR3 residues: CAISDQGLAGDTDTQYF. The CDR3 DNA follows: TGTGCCATCAGCGATCAGGGACTAGCGGGGGACACAGATACGCAGTATTTT.

This clonotype has at least ten counts. V gene TRBV2 combines with J gene TRBJ2-1; D unclear. The CDR3 contains 13 residues. V lost 2 bases to trimming and J lost 7 bases, with 9 bases between them. CDR1 SNHLY and CDR2 FYNNEI come from the germline V gene. This CDR3 is CASSEQDPNEQFF. The CDR3 DNA sequence: TGTGCCAGCAGTGAACAAGATCCGAATGAGCAGTTCTTC.